What follows is one TCR beta chain and its context. The data were produced by immunoSEQ multiplex PCR, yet TCRdb's version contains in-frame clones alone and is incomplete. Of roughly 38,000 clones detected, almost 95% appear once; the ten largest clones hold roughly 7.4%. Germline lookup yields CDR1 SEHNR and CDR2 FQNEAQ (reference sequence). V was pared by 5 bases and J by 3 bases, with 16 bases of the junction left unmatched. CDR3 length equals 17 residues. The sample originates from a study of T cell changes during pregnancy in multiple sclerosis. The origin of this receptor is a female donor with multiple sclerosis, enrolled in a pregnancy study. The chain combines TRBV7-9 with TRBJ2-7; TRBD1 agrees at 7 bases. Sample: CD8+ T cells from peripheral blood mononuclear cells, taken in the third trimester of pregnancy. CDR3 sequence (DNA): TGTGCCAGCAGCCTACAGGCCCCCGGGACAGATATCTACGAGCAGTACTTC. This codes for CASSLQAPGTDIYEQYF.